The clone carrying this T cell receptor beta chain was counted many times. Its antigen is unidentified. This record comes from a study of blood T cells in healthy people across ages. Trimming cost V 0 bases and J 7 bases, with 18 bases left between them. From germline, CDR1 is KGHDR and CDR2 SFDVKD. The length of the CDR3 is 17 residues. The authors extracted at least 5 micrograms of total RNA per sample. The second PCR ran about 6 to 11 cycles with a sample-barcoded 5' primer and J-beta primers. TCRdb re-called the 5' RACE reads with MiXCR, one entry per CDR3 protein. The sample has 800,000 to 950,000 distinct CDR3 sequences; 29% are singletons. General observations from the study: A strong correlation between TCR beta diversity and naive T cell percentage was seen. Greater diversity and more naive CD4+ cells were seen in long-lived donors than in aged donors.

The same sample was also used in a study of T cells of mothers and their children.

The gene calls are TRBV24-1 and TRBJ2-1; possibly TRBD2 for D (7 bases). The TCR was taken from a woman aged 40-49 years in good health. The sample taken for sequencing was blood. CDR3 coding DNA: TGTGCCACCAGTGATTTGGGGGCGGCGGGGGCGAGAAATGAGCAGTTCTTC. It encodes CATSDLGAAGARNEQFF.